These 10 T cell receptor beta chains share one sample of origin, sequenced in a study of blood T cells in healthy people across ages (dated by TCRdb to the mid-2010s). The method behind the library was 5' RACE. These reads were obtained on an Illumina HiSeq 2500. A second PCR of roughly 6 to 11 cycles was performed with a sample-barcoded 5' primer and a J-beta primer mix. TCRdb took the public reads, trimmed them with fastp at Q25, ran MiXCR for clone calling and kept in-frame beta chains. Entries are consolidated by CDR3 protein sequence, retaining the most common genes and DNA. This sample comprises 500,000 to 550,000 distinct CDR3 sequences, less than 25% of them detected only once. The ten largest clones represent approximately 10% of the sample. The sample also formed part of further work on T cells of mothers and their children.

The specimen was blood. These receptors all stem from a boy aged 10-17 years in good health.

This clonotype came up a few times. The rearrangement uses TRBV7-8 and TRBJ1-2; D is undetermined. This CDR3 comprises 15 residues. V lost 0 bases to trimming and J lost 0 bases, with 8 bases between them. The germline V gene encodes CDR1 SGHVS and CDR2 FQNEAQ. CDR3 in amino acids: CASSLAPETNYGYTF. CDR3 in DNA: TGTGCCAGCAGCTTAGCCCCTGAAACTAACTATGGCTACACCTTC. Full variable domain (missing parts from reference TRBV7-8 and TRBJ1-2): GAGVSQSPRYKVAKRGQDVALRCDPISGHVSLFWYQQALGQGPEFLTYFQNEAQLDKSGLPSDRFFAERPEGSVSTLKIQRTQQEDSAVYLCASSLAPETNYGYTFGSGTRLTVV.

Many counts were recorded for this clonotype. V gene TRBV4-3 combines with J gene TRBJ2-5; possible D gene TRBD2, 5 bases. V shed 6 bases and J shed 4 bases, with 12 bases lying between them. CDR3 size: 13 residues. Germline CDR1 LGHNA, CDR2 YSLEER. The CDR3 loop reads CASSLQAGETQYF. The CDR3 nucleotides read TGCGCCAGCAGTCTCCAGGCGGGAGAGACCCAGTACTTC.

The chain uses TRBV30 and TRBJ1-2, with D tentatively TRBD1 (6 bases). V lost 4 bases to trimming and J lost 8 bases, with 14 bases between them. CDR1 is GTSNPN and CDR2 is SVGIG in the germline V gene (reference sequence). There are 12 residues in the CDR3. The CDR3 nucleotides are TGTGCCTGGATGGGAGGGGGAGGCGGCTACACCTTC. Its protein is CAWMGGGGGYTF.

The count of this clonotype is one. V gene TRBV7-2 combines with J gene TRBJ2-5, with 9 positions matching TRBD2. CDR1 SGHTA and CDR2 FQGNSA come from the germline V gene. Trimming took 5 bases from V and 5 from J; bases not matched to a gene: 12. The length of the CDR3 is 16 residues. In DNA, the CDR3 is TGTGCCAGCAGCGAAGTCGCGGGAGGGCCCTGGGAGACCCAGTACTTC. It yields the protein CASSEVAGGPWETQYF.

The sample holds a few counts of this clonotype. The CDR3 here is CSAYLAGGGTGELFF. CDR3 sequence (DNA): TGCAGTGCTTATCTAGCGGGGGGTGGCACCGGGGAGCTGTTTTTT. The chain recombines TRBV20-1 with TRBJ2-2; 11 nucleotides agree with TRBD2. CDR3 length: 15 amino acids. CDR1 and CDR2 from the germline V gene are DFQATT and SNEGSKA (reference sequence). Trimming at V came to 5 bases and at J to 4 bases, leaving 6 bases not matched to a gene.

The genes are TRBV12-3 or TRBV12-4 and TRBJ2-5; D is unclear. This CDR3 comprises 13 residues. With 2 bases removed from V and 4 bases from J, the gap between germline ends came to 8 bases. The CDR3 region has the DNA TGTGCCAGCAGTTTACCTCGTTCAGAGACCCAGTACTTC. This codes for CASSLPRSETQYF.

Regarding this clonotype: An end of the junction does not agree with germline; a read error may underlie this. V and J are TRBV4-2 and TRBJ2-5; perhaps D is TRBD1 or TRBD2 (6 bases each). The J call could be wrong; TRBJ2-1 is a better fit for the DNA end. Looked up from germline, CDR1 is LGHNA and CDR2 is YNFKEQ. The CDR3 runs 15 residues. As DNA, the CDR3 is TGTGCCAGCAGCCAAACGACAGGCCGGGGGAATGGGCAGTTCTTC. It translates to CASSQTTGRGNGQFF.

This clonotype was recorded many times. The J gene is TRBJ2-3, the V gene TRBV6-6; the D is unclear. The V end was cut by 9 bases, the J end by 2 bases, with 18 bases between. Germline V gene lookup returns CDR1 MNHNY and CDR2 SVGAGI (reference sequence). This CDR3 contains 15 residues. CDR3 DNA: TGTGCCAGTACCCTGGAAAGCCCCCCCACAGATACGCAGTATTTT. This sequence encodes CASTLESPPTDTQYF.

There are many counts of this clonotype. The rearrangement joins TRBV29-1 to TRBJ1-4, with a possible D match to TRBD1 (5 bases). V lost 4 bases, J lost 3 bases, and 9 bases lay in between. This CDR3 comprises 13 residues. The germline V gene encodes CDR1 SQVTM and CDR2 ANQGSEA. This CDR3 reads CSVGRGPNEKLFF. The DNA for the CDR3 is TGCAGCGTTGGACGGGGACCTAATGAAAAACTGTTTTTT.

The genes are TRBV6-1 and TRBJ2-7; 7 bases line up with TRBD1. The CDR3 extends over 15 amino acids. CDR1 is MNHNS and CDR2 is SASEGT in the germline V gene. V was clipped by 0 bases and J by 0 bases; unmatched bases: 2. The CDR3 is CASSEADRSSYEQYF. CDR3 DNA: TGTGCCAGCAGTGAAGCGGACAGGAGCTCCTACGAGCAGTACTTC.